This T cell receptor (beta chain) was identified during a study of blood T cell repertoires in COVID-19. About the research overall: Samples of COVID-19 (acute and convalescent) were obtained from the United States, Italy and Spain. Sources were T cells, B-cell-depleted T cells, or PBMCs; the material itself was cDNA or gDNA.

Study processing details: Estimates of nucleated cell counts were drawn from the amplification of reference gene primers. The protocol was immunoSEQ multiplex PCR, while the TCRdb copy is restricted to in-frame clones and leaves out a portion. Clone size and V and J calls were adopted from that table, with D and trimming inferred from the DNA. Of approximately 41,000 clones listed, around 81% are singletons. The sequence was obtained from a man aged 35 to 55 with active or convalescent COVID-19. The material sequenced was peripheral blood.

CDR3 loop: CASSQKGSGSLAKNIQYF. CDR3 in DNA: TGTGCCAGCAGTCAAAAAGGGAGCGGGTCATTAGCCAAAAACATTCAGTACTTC. The genes are TRBV27 and TRBJ2-4, with TRBD2 as a possible D gene (6 bases). This CDR3 spans 18 amino acids. V was trimmed by 5 bases and J by 0 bases, leaving 20 bases between them. Germline CDR1 reads MNHEY; CDR2 reads SMNVEV (reference sequence).